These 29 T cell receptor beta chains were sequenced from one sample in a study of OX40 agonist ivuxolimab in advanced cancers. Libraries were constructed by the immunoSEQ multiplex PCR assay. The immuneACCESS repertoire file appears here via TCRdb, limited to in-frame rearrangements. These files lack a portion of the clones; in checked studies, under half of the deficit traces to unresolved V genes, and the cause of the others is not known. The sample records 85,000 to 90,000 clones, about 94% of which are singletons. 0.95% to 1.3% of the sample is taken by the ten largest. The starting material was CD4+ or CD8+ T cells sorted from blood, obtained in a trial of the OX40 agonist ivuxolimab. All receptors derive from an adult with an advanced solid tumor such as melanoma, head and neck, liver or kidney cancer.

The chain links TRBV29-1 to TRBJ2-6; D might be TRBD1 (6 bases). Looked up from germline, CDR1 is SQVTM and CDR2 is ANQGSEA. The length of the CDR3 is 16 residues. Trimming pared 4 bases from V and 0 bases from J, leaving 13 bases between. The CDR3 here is CSVATGPHSGANVLTF. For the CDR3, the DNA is TGCAGCGTTGCGACAGGACCCCACTCTGGGGCCAACGTCCTGACTTTC.

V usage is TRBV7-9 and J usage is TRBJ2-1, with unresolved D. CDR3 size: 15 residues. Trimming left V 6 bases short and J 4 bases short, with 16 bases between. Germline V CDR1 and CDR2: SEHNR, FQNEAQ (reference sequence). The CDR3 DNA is TGTGCCAGCAGGGTAGGGTGGGGTTCTTACAATGAGCAGTTCTTC. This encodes CASRVGWGSYNEQFF.

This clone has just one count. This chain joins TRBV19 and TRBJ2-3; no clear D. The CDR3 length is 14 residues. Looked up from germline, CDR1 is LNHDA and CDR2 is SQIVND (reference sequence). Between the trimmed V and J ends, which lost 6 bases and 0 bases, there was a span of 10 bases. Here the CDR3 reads CASSNIDSTDTQYF. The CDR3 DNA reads TGTGCCAGTAGCAACATTGACAGCACAGATACGCAGTATTTT.

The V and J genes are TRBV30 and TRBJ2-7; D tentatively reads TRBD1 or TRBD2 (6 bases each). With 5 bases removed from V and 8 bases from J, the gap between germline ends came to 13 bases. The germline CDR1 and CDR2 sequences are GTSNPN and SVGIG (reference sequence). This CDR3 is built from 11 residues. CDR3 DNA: TGTGCCTGGGGGGGCGGGACCCAGCAGTACTTC. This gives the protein CAWGGGTQQYF.

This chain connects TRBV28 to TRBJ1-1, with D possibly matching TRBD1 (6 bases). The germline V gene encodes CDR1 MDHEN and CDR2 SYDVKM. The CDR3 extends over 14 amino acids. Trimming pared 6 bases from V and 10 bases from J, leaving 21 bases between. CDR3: CASRGDISRPVAFF. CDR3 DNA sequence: TGTGCCAGCAGGGGGGACATATCTCGTCCGGTAGCTTTCTTT.

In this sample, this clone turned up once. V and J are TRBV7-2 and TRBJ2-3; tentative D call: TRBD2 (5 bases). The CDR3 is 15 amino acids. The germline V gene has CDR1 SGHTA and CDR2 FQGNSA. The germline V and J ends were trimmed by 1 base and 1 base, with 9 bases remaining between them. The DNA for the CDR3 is TGTGCCAGCAGCTTAGGAGGGTCCCGCACAGATACGCAGTATTTT. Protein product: CASSLGGSRTDTQYF.

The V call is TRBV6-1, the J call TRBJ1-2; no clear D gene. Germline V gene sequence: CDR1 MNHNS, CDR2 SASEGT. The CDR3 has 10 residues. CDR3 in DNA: TGTGCAGGAGGAAGCTATGGCTACACCTTC. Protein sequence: CAGGSYGYTF.

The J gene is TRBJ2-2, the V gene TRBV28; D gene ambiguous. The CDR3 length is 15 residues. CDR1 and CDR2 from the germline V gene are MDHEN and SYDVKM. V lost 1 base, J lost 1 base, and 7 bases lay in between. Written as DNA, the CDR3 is TGTGCCAGCAGTTTATCGCTAGGGAACACCGGGGAGCTGTTTTTT. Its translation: CASSLSLGNTGELFF.

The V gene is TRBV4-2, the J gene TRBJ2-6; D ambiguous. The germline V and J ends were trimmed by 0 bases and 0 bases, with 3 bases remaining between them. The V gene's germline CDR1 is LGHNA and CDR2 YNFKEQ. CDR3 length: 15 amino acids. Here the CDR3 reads CASSQDGSGANVLTF. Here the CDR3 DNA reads TGTGCCAGCAGCCAAGACGGCTCTGGGGCCAACGTCCTGACTTTC.

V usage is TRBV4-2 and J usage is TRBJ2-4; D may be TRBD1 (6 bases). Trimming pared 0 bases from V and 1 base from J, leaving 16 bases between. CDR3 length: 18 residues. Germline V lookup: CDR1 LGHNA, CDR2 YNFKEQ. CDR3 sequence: CASSQELRDTRAKNIQYF. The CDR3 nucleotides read TGTGCCAGCAGCCAAGAATTGAGGGACACCCGGGCCAAAAACATTCAGTACTTC.

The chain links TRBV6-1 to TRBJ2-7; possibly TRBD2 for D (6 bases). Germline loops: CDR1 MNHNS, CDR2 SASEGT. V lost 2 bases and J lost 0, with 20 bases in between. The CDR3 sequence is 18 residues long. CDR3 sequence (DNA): TGTGCCAGCAGTGAAAGGGTACAGTGGGGGACTGGCTCCTACGAGCAGTACTTC. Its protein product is CASSERVQWGTGSYEQYF.

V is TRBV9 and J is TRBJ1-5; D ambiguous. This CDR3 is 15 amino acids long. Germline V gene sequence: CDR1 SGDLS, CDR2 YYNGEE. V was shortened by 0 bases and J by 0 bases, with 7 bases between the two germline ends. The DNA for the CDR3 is TGTGCCAGCAGCGTAGAGGCTCATAGCAATCAGCCCCAGCATTTT. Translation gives CASSVEAHSNQPQHF.

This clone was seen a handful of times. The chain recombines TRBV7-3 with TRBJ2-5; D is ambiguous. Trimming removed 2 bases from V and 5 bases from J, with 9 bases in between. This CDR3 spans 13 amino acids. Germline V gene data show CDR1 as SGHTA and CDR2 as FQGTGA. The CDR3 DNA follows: TGTGCCAGCAGCTTAGGTTTAGGGGAGACCCAGTACTTC. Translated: CASSLGLGETQYF. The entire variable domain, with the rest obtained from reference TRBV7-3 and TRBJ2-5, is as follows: GAGVSQTPSNKVTEKGKYVELRCDPISGHTALYWYRQSLGQGPEFLIYFQGTGAADDSGLPNDRFFAVRPEGSVSTLKIQRTERGDSAVYLCASSLGLGETQYFGPGTRLLVL.

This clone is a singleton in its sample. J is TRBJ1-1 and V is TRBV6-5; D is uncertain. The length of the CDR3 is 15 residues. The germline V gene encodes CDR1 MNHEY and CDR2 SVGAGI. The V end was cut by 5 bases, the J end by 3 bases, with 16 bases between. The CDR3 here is CASSTRRVMDTEAFF. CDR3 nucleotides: TGTGCCAGCAGTACAAGGAGGGTGATGGACACTGAAGCTTTCTTT.

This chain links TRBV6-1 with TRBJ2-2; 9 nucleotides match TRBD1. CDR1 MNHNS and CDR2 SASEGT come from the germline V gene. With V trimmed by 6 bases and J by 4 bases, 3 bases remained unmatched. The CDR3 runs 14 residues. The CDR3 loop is CASSTGGSTGELFF. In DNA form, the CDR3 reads TGTGCCAGCAGCACAGGGGGCTCCACCGGGGAGCTGTTTTTT.

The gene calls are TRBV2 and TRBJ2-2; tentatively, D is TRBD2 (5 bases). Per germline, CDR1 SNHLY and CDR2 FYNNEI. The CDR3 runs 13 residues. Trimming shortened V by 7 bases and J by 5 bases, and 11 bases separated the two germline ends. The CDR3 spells CASKRSGTGELFF. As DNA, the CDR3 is TGTGCCAGCAAGAGAAGCGGTACCGGGGAGCTGTTTTTT.

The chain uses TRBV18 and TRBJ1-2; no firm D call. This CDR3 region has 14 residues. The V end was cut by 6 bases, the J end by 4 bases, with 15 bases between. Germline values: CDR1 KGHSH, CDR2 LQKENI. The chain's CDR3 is CASSPNYMGYGYTF. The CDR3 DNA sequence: TGTGCCAGCTCCCCAAATTACATGGGCTATGGCTACACCTTC.

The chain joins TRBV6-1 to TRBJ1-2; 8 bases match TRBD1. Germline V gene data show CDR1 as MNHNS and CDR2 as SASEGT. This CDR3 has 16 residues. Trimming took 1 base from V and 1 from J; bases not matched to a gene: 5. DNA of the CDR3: TGTGCCAGCAGTGAAGGAGGACAGGGTAGTAACTATGGCTACACCTTC. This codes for CASSEGGQGSNYGYTF.

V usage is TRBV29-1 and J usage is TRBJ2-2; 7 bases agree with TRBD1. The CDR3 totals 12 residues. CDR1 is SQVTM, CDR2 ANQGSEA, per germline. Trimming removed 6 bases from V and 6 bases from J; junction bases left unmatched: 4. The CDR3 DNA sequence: TGCAGCGTGAACAGGGGAGCCGGGGAGCTGTTTTTT. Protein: CSVNRGAGELFF.

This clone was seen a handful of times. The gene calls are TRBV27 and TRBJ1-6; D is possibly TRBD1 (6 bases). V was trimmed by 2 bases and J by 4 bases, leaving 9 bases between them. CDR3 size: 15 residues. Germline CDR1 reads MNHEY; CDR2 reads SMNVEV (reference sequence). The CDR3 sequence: CASSLSQGYNSPLHF. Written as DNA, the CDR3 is TGTGCCAGCAGTTTAAGCCAGGGGTATAATTCACCCCTCCACTTT.

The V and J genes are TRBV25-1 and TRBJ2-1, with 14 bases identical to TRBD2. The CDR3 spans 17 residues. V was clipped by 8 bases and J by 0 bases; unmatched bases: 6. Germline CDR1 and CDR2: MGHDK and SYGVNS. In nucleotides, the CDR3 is TGTGCCAGCGAACACGGGACTAGCGGGAGCTCCTACAATGAGCAGTTCTTC. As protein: CASEHGTSGSSYNEQFF.

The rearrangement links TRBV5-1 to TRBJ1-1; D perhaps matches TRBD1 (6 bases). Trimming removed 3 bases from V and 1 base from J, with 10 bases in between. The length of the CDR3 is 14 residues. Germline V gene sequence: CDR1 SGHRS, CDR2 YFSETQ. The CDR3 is CASSSDRQNTEAFF. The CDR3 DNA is TGCGCCAGCAGCTCTGACAGGCAGAACACTGAAGCTTTCTTT.

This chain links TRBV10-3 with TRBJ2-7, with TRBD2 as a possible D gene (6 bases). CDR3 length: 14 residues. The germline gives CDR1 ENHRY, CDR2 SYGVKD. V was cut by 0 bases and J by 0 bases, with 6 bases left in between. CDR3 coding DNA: TGTGCCATCAGTGAGTCGCGGGACTCCTACGAGCAGTACTTC. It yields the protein CAISESRDSYEQYF.

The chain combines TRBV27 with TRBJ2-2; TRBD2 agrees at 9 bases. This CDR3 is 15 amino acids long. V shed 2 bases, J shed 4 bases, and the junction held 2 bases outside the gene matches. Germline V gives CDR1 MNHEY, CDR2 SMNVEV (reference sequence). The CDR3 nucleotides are TGTGCCAGCAGTTTAGGCGGGAGGGCCACCGGGGAGCTGTTTTTT. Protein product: CASSLGGRATGELFF.

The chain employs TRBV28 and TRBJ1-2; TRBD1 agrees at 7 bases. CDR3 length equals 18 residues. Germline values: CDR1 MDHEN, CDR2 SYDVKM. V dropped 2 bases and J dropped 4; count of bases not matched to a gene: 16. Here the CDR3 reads CASSLRGAGGGTVYGYTF. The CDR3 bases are TGTGCCAGCAGTTTAAGAGGGGCGGGCGGGGGGACAGTCTATGGCTACACCTTC.

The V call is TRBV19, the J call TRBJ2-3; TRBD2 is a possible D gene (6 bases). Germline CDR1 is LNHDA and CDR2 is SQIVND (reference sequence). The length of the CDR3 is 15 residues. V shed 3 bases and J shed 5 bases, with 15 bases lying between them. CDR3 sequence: CASSMGGPRGDTQYF. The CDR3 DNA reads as TGTGCCAGTAGTATGGGTGGGCCGCGGGGAGATACGCAGTATTTT.

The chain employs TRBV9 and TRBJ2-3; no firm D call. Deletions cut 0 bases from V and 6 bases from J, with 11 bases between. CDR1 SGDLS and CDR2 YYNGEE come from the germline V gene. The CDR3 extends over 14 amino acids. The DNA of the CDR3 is TGTGCCAGCAGCGTAGCTCCCCTGACCGATACGCAGTATTTT. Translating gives CASSVAPLTDTQYF. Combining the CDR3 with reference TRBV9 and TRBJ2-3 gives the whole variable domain DSGVTQTPKHLITATGQRVTLRCSPRSGDLSVYWYQQSLDQGLQFLIQYYNGEERAKGNILERFSAQQFPDLHSELNLSSLELGDSALYFCASSVAPLTDTQYFGPGTRLTVL.

The CDR3, as DNA: TGTGCCATCAGCAGCGGGACGCAATTGGAGACCCAGTACTTC. This codes for CAISSGTQLETQYF. The chain joins TRBV10-3 to TRBJ2-5, with 7 bases lining up with TRBD2. J gave up 5 bases and V 6 bases, and 9 bases lay outside the gene matches. Germline values: CDR1 ENHRY, CDR2 SYGVKD. The CDR3 is 14 amino acids.

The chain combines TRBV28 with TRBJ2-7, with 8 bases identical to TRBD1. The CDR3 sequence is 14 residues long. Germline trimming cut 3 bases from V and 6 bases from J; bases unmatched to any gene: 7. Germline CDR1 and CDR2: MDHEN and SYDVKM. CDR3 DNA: TGTGCCAGCAGTTTTTTCAGGGGGCGAGGCGAGCAGTACTTC. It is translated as CASSFFRGRGEQYF.